These T cell receptor beta chains were read from a single sample in a study of blood T cells in healthy people across ages. TCRdb used MiXCR to reprocess the 5' RACE reads, holding one entry per CDR3 protein. The sample holds around 800,000 distinct CDR3 sequences, around 25% seen once. These data were also reused for a study on T cells of mothers and their children.

What was sequenced was blood. The receptors come from a boy between 5 and 17 years old in good health. The CDR3 runs from the conserved cysteine through the conserved F or W. The order of the fields is D gene, V gene, J gene, clone size, CDR3 protein, CDR3 DNA. D genes are given only for firm matches. Part of the rows lack a size; the others show once, few, many or a class for expanded clones.

D: NA; V: TRBV3-1; J: TRBJ1-1; size: NA; CDR3: CASSSRQNTEAFF; DNA: TGTGCCAGCAGCTCCCGACAGAACACTGAAGCTTTCTTT
D: NA; V: TRBV6-5; J: TRBJ2-1; size: NA; CDR3: CASSYRARSSYNEQFF; DNA: TGTGCCAGCAGTTACAGAGCGAGAAGCTCCTACAATGAGCAGTTCTTC
D: TRBD2; V: TRBV20-1; J: TRBJ2-5; size: many; CDR3: CSARDPGGWETQYF; DNA: TGCAGTGCTAGAGATCCGGGGGGGTGGGAGACCCAGTACTTC
D: NA; V: TRBV29-1; J: TRBJ2-1; size: NA; CDR3: CSVEEPVQREFF; DNA: TGCAGCGTTGAAGAGCCCGTTCAGAGGGAGTTCTTC
D: NA; V: TRBV12-3/TRBV12-4; J: TRBJ1-1; size: NA; CDR3: CASSLPEQRTEAFF; DNA: TGTGCCAGCAGCCTCCCGGAACAGAGGACTGAAGCTTTCTTT
D: NA; V: TRBV2; J: TRBJ2-5; size: NA; CDR3: CASLEEIRETQYF; DNA: TGTGCCAGCCTGGAGGAGATTAGAGAGACCCAGTACTTC
D: NA; V: TRBV11-2; J: TRBJ1-2; size: NA; CDR3: CASSLRAQTRSNYGYTF; DNA: TGTGCCAGCAGCTTAAGGGCCCAGACAAGGTCTAACTATGGCTACACCTTC
D: TRBD2; V: TRBV12-3/TRBV12-4; J: TRBJ2-7; size: few; CDR3: CASSFSPGLAYEQYF; DNA: TGTGCCAGCAGCTTTTCCCCGGGACTAGCCTACGAGCAGTACTTC
D: NA; V: TRBV9; J: TRBJ2-5; size: NA; CDR3: CASSVGLGAGETQYF; DNA: TGTGCCAGCAGCGTAGGTCTCGGGGCCGGGGAGACCCAGTACTTC
D: NA; V: TRBV20-1; J: TRBJ2-3; size: NA; CDR3: CSASEGLGDTQYF; DNA: TGCAGTGCGAGTGAGGGCCTGGGAGATACGCAGTATTTT
D: NA; V: TRBV4-1; J: TRBJ1-3; size: NA; CDR3: CASSQSGTIGGNTIYF; DNA: TGCGCCAGCAGCCAATCCGGGACGATAGGTGGAAACACCATATATTTT
D: TRBD1; V: TRBV30; J: TRBJ2-7; size: NA; CDR3: CAWSGDRRGEQYF; DNA: TGTGCCTGGAGTGGGGACAGACGGGGAGAGCAGTACTTC
D: NA; V: TRBV20-1; J: TRBJ2-5; size: few; CDR3: CSAPHPLTRRRETQYF; DNA: TGCAGTGCTCCGCATCCTCTGACCCGGAGGAGGGAGACCCAGTACTTC
D: TRBD1; V: TRBV10-3; J: TRBJ2-7; size: few; CDR3: CAISEFTLRDRGNEQYF; DNA: TGTGCCATCAGTGAATTCACCCTCCGGGACAGGGGCAACGAGCAGTACTTC
D: NA; V: TRBV12-3/TRBV12-4; J: TRBJ1-1; size: NA; CDR3: CASSYREIIEAFF; DNA: TGTGCCAGCAGTTACAGGGAAATTATTGAAGCTTTCTTT
D: TRBD2; V: TRBV20-1; J: TRBJ2-7; size: few; CDR3: CSATRGAGEAYEQYF; DNA: TGCAGTGCCACCCGGGGAGCGGGGGAGGCCTACGAGCAGTACTTC
D: NA; V: TRBV7-6; J: TRBJ2-1; size: few; CDR3: CASTLEAGRNEQFF; DNA: TGTGCCAGCACCCTCGAGGCAGGTCGCAATGAGCAGTTCTTC
D: TRBD1; V: TRBV6-5; J: TRBJ2-1; size: few; CDR3: CASSYSEGGTGAYNEQFF; DNA: TGTGCCAGCAGTTACTCGGAGGGGGGGACAGGGGCCTACAATGAGCAGTTCTTC
D: NA; V: TRBV7-8; J: TRBJ2-1; size: NA; CDR3: CASSLVWMDEQFF; DNA: TGTGCCAGCAGCTTAGTTTGGATGGATGAGCAGTTCTTC